This note documents a single T cell receptor beta chain sequence. Its antigen is undetermined. This sample stems from a study of cytomegalovirus exposure and HLA in healthy donors. Trimming shortened V by 7 bases and J by 4 bases, and 13 bases separated the two germline ends. The length of the CDR3 is 13 residues. Looked up from germline, CDR1 is MNHEY and CDR2 is SVGAGI. PCR was performed using 60 Vbeta and 13 Jbeta primers. Using immunoSEQ multiplex PCR, the repertoire was profiled, and TCRdb retains in-frame clones only, with some absent. Of over 90,000 clones in the sample, around three quarters were seen once. General observations from the study: Among TCR beta chains of equal frequency, HLA-associated ones were more clonally expanded in a later analysis. Later on, analysis showed that most CMV-associated TCR beta chains appeared to be HLA-restricted. According to an earlier analysis, most TCR beta V segments yielded productive rearrangements about 87% or about 30% of the time.

Sequenced sample: PBMCs. V and J are TRBV6-5 and TRBJ1-1, with D maybe TRBD1 (6 bases). The clonotype comes from a woman aged 50 to 60 in good health and CMV-seropositive. The chain's CDR3 is CASKGGVGTEAFF. CDR3 in DNA: TGTGCCAGCAAAGGGGGAGTCGGCACTGAAGCTTTCTTT.